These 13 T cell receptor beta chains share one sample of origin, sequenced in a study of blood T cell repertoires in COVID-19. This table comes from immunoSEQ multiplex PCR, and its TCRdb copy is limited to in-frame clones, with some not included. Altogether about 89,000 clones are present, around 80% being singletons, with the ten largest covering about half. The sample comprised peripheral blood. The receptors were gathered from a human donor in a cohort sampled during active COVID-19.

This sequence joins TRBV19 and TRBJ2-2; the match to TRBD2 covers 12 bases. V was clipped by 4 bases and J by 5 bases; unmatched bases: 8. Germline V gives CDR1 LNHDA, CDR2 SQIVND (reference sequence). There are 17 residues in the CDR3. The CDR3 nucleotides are TGTGCCAGTAGTAACCTACCGACTAGCGGGAGTACCGGGGAGCTGTTTTTT. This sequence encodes CASSNLPTSGSTGELFF. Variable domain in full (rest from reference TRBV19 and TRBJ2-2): DGGITQSPKYLFRKEGQNVTLSCEQNLNHDAMYWYRQDPGQGLRLIYYSQIVNDFQKGDIAEGYSVSREKKESFPLTVTSAQKNPTAFYLCASSNLPTSGSTGELFFGEGSRLTVL.

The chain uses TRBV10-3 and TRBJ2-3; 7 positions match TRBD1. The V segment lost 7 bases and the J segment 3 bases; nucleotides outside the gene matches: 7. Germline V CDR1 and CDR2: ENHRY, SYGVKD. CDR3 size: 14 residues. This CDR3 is CAIKGDSTTDTQYF. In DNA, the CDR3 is TGTGCCATCAAGGGGGACAGCACAACAGATACGCAGTATTTT.

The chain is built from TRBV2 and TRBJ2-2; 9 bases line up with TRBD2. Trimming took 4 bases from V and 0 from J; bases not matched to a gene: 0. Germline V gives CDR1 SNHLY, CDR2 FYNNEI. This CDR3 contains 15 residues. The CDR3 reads CASSGTSANTGELFF. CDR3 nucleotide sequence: TGTGCCAGCAGTGGGACTAGCGCGAACACCGGGGAGCTGTTTTTT.

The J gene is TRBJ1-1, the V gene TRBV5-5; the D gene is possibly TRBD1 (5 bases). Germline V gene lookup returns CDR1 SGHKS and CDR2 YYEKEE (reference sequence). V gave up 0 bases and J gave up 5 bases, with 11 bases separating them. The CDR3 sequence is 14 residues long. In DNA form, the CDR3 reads TGTGCCAGCAGCTTGGGACAGTGGACGACTGAAGCTTTCTTT. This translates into CASSLGQWTTEAFF.

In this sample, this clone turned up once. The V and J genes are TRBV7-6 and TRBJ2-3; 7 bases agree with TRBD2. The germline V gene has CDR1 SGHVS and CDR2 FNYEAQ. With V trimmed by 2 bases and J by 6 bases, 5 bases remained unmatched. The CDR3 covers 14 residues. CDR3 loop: CASSLWEGGDTQYF. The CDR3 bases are TGTGCCAGCAGCTTATGGGAGGGTGGGGATACGCAGTATTTT.

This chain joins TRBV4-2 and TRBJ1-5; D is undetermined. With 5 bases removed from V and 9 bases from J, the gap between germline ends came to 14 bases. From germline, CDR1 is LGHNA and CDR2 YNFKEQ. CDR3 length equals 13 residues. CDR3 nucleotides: TGTGCCAGCAGCGCGACCACCGGAGGGCCCCAGCATTTT. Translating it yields CASSATTGGPQHF.

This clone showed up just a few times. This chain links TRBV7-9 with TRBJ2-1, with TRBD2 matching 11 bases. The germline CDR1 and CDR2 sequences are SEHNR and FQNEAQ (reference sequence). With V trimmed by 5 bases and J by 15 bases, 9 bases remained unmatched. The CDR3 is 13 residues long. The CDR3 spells CASSAGTSGGRFF. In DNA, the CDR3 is TGTGCCAGCAGCGCCGGGACTAGCGGAGGCCGGTTCTTC.

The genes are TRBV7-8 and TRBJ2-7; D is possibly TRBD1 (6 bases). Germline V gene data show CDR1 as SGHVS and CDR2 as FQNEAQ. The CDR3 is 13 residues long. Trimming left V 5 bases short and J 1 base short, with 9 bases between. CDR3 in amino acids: CASSADRSYEQYF. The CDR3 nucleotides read TGTGCCAGCAGCGCGGACAGATCCTACGAGCAGTACTTC.

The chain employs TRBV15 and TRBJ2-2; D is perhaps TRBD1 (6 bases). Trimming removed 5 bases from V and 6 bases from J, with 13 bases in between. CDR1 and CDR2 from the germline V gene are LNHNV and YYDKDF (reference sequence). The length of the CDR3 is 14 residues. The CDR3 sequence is CATSLKTGPGELFF. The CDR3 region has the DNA TGTGCCACCAGCCTCAAGACAGGTCCCGGGGAGCTGTTTTTT.

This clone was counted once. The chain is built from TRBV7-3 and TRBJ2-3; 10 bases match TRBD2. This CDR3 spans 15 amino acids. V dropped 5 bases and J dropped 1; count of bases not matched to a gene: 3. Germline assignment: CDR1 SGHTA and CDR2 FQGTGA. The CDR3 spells CASSPTSGRTDTQYF. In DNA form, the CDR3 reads TGTGCCAGCAGCCCGACTAGCGGGCGCACAGATACGCAGTATTTT. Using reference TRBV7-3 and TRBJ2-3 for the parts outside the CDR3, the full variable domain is GAGVSQTPSNKVTEKGKYVELRCDPISGHTALYWYRQSLGQGPEFLIYFQGTGAADDSGLPNDRFFAVRPEGSVSTLKIQRTERGDSAVYLCASSPTSGRTDTQYFGPGTRLTVL.

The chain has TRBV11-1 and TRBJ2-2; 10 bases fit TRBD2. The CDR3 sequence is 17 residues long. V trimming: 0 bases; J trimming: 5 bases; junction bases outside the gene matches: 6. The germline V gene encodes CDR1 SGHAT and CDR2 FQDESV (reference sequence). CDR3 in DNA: TGTGCCAGCAGCTTAGCGGGGTTACTAGCGGGAACCGGGGAGCTGTTTTTT. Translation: CASSLAGLLAGTGELFF.

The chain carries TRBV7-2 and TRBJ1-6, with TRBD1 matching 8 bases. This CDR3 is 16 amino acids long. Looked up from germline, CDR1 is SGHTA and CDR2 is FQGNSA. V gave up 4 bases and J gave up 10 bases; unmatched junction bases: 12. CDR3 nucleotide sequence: TGTGCCAGCAGCTCGAACACCCGGACAGGGAGATCACCCCTCCACTTT. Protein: CASSSNTRTGRSPLHF.

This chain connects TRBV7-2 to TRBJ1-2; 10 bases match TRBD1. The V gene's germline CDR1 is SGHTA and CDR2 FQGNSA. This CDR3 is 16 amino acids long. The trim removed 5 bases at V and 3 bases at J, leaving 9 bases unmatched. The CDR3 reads CASSARQGAKDYGYTF. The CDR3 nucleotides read TGTGCCAGCAGCGCCCGACAGGGGGCTAAGGACTATGGCTACACCTTC.